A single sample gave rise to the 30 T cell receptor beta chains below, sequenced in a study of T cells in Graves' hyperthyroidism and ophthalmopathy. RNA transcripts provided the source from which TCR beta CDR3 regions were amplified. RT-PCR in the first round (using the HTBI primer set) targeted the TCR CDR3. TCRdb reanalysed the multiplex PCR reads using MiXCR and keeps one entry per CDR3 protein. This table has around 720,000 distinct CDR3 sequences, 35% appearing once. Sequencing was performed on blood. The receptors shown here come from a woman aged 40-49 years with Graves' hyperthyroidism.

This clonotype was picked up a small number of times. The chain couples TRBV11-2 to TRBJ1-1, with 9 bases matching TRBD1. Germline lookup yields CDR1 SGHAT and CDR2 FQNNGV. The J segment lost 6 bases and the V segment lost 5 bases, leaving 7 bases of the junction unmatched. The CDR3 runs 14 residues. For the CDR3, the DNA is TGTGCCAGCAGCCGCTTACAGGGGGCCCCTGAAGCTTTCTTT. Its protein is CASSRLQGAPEAFF.

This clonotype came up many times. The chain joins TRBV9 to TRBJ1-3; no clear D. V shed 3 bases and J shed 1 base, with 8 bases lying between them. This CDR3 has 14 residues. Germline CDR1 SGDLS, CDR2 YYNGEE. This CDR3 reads CASSAGNSGNTIYF. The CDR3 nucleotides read TGTGCCAGCAGCGCCGGGAATTCTGGAAACACCATATATTTT.

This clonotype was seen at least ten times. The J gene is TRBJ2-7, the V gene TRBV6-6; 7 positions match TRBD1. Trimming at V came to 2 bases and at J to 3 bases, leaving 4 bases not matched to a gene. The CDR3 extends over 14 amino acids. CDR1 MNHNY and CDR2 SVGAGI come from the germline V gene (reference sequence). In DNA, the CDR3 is TGTGCCAGCAGTTACATCGCAGGGGGCTACGAGCAGTACTTC. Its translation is CASSYIAGGYEQYF.

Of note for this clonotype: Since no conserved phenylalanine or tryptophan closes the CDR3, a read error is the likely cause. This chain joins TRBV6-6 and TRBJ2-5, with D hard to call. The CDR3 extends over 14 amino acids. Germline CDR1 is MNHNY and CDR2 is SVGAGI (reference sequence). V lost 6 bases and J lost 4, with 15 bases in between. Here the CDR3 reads CASSQLRAPETQYL. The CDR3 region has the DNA TGTGCCAGCAGCCAGCTCCGGGCCCCAGAGACCCAGTACCTC.

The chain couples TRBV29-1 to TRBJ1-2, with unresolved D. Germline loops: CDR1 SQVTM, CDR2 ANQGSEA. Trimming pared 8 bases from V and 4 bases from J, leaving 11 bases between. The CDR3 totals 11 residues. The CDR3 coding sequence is TGCAGCCAAGATACATTCTATGGCTACACCTTC. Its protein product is CSQDTFYGYTF.

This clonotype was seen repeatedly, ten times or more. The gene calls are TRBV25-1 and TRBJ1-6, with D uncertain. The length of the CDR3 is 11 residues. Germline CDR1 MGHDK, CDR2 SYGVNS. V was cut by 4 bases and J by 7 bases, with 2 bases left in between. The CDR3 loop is CASSANSPLHF. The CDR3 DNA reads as TGTGCCAGCAGTGCAAATTCACCCCTCCACTTT.

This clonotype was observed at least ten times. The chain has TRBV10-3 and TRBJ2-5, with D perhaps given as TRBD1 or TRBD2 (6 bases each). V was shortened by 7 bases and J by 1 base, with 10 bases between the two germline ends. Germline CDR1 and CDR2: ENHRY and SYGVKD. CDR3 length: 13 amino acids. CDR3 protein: CAITRGVQETQYF. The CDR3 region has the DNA TGTGCCATCACTAGGGGGGTCCAAGAGACCCAGTACTTC.

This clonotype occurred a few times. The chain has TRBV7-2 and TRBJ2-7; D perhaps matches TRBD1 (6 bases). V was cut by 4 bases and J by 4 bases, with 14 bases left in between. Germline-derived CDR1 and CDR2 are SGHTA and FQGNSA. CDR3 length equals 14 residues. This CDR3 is CASSSPDRRYEQYF. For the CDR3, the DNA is TGTGCCAGCAGCTCCCCCGACAGGAGATACGAGCAGTACTTC.

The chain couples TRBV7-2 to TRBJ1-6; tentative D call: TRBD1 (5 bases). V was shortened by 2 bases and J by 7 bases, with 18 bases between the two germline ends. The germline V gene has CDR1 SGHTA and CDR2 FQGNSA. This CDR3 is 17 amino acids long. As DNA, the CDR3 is TGTGCCAGCAGCTTATTAGGGATACAGGTTGGAAATTCACCCCTCCACTTT. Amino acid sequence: CASSLLGIQVGNSPLHF.

CDR3: CASSEASAVDRGLGYTF. CDR3 coding DNA: TGTGCCAGCAGTGAAGCTTCGGCGGTGGACAGGGGGCTCGGCTACACCTTC. The V and J genes are TRBV2 and TRBJ1-2, with 11 bases matching TRBD1. Trimming took 0 bases from V and 8 from J; bases not matched to a gene: 11. CDR1 and CDR2 from the germline V gene are SNHLY and FYNNEI. The CDR3 totals 17 residues.

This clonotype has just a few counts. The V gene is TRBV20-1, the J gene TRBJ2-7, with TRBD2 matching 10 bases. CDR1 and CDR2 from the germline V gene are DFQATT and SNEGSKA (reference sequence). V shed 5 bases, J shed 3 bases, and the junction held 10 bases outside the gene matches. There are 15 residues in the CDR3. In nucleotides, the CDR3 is TGCAGTGCTGGGGGTAGGAGCGGGAGGGACTACGAGCAGTACTTC. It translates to CSAGGRSGRDYEQYF.

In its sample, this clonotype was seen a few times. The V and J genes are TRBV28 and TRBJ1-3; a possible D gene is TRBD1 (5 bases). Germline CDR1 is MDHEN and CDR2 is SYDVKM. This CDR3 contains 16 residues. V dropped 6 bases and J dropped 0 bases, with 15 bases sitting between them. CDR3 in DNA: TGTGCCAGCAGCAGACAGTTGATTAACTCTGGAAACACCATATATTTT. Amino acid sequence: CASSRQLINSGNTIYF.

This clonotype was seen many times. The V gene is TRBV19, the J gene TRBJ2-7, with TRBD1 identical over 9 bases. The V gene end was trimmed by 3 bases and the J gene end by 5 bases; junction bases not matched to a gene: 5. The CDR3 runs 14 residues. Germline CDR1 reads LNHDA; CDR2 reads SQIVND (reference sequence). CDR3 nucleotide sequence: TGTGCCAGTAGTATCGGGACAGGGAATAACGAGCAGTACTTC. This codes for CASSIGTGNNEQYF.

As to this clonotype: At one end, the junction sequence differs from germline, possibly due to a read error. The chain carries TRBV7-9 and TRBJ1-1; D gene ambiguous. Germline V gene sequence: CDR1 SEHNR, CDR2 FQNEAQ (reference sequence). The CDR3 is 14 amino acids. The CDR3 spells CASSQVRGISEAFF. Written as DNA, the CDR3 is TGCGCCAGCAGCCAAGTAAGAGGGATTTCTGAAGCTTTCTTT.

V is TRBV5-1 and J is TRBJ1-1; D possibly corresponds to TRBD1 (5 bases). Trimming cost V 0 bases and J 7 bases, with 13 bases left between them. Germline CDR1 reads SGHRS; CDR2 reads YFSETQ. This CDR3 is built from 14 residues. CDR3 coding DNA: TGCGCCAGCAGCTTGGCCTCCAGGGAGAATGAAGCTTTCTTT. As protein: CASSLASRENEAFF.

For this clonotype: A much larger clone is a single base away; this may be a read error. The CDR3 bases are TGTGCCAGCAGCGCACTCGGGGGGGAGGAAGAGACCCAGTACTTC. Protein sequence: CASSALGGEEETQYF. The rearrangement uses TRBV11-2 and TRBJ2-5; TRBD2 agrees at 8 bases. Germline V CDR1 and CDR2: SGHAT, FQNNGV. V dropped 5 bases and J dropped 3; count of bases not matched to a gene: 8. This CDR3 contains 15 residues.

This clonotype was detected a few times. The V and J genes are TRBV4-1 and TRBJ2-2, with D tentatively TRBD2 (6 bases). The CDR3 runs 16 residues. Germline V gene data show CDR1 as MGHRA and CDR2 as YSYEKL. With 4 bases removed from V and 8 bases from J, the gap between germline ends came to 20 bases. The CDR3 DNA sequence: TGCGCCAGCAGCCCACAGAGGTCACTAGCCTGGGGGGAGCTGTTTTTT. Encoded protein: CASSPQRSLAWGELFF.

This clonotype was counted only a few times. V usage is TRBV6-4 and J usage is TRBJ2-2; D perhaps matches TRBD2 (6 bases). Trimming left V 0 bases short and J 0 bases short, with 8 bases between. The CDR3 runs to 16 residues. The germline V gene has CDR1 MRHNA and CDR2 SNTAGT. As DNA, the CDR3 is TGTGCCAGCAGTGACTCAGGGGACTCGAACACCGGGGAGCTGTTTTTT. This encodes CASSDSGDSNTGELFF.

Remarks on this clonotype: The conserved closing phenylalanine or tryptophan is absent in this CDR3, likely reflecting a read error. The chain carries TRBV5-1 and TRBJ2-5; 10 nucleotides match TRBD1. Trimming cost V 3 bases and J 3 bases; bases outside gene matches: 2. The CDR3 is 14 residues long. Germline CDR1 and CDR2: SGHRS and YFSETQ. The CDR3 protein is CASSSGTGEETQYL. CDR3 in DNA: TGCGCCAGCAGCTCCGGGACAGGGGAAGAGACCCAGTACCTC.

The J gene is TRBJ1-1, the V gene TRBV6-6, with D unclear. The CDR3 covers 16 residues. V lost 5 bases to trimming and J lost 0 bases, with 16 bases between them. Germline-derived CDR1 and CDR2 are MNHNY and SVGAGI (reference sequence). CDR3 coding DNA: TGTGCCAGCAGTATCCGGGGAGGGCTAATGAACACTGAAGCTTTCTTT. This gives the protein CASSIRGGLMNTEAFF.

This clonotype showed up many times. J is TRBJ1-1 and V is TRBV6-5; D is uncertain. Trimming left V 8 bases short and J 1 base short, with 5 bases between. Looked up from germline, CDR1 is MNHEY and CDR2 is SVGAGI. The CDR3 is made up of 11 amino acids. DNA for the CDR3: TGTGCCAGCGGTGCGAACACTGAAGCTTTCTTT. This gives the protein CASGANTEAFF.

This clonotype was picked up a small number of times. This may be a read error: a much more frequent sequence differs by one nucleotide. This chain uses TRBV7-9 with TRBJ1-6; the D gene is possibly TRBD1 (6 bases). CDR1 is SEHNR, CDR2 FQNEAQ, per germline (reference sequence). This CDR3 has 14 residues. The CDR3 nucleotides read TGTGCCGGCAGCAACATCCAGGGGAATTCACCCCTCCACTTT. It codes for CAGSNIQGNSPLHF.

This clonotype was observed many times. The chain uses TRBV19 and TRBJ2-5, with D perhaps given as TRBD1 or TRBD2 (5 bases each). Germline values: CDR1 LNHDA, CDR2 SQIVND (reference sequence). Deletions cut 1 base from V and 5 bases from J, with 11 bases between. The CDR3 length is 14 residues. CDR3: CASSIGGSGETQYF. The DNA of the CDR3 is TGTGCCAGTAGTATAGGGGGGTCGGGGGAGACCCAGTACTTC.

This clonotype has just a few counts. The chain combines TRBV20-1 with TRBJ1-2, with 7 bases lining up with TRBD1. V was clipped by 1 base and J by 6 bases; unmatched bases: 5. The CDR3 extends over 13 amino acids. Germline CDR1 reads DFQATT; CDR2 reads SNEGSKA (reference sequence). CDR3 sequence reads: CSARVTGDHGYTF. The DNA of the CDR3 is TGCAGTGCTAGAGTAACAGGGGATCATGGCTACACCTTC.

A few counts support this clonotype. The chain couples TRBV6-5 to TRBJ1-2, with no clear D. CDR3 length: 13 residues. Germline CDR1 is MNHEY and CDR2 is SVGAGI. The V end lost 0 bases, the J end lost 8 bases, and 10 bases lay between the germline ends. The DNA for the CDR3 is TGTGCCAGCAGTTACTCGAGCCGCGGGGGCTACACCTTC. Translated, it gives CASSYSSRGGYTF.

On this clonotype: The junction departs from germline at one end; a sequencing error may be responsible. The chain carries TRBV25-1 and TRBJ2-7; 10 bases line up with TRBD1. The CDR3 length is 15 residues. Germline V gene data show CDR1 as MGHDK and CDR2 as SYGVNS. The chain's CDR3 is CASSQVRDRGYEQYF. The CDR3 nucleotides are TGCGCCAGCAGCCAAGTACGGGACAGGGGTTACGAGCAGTACTTC.

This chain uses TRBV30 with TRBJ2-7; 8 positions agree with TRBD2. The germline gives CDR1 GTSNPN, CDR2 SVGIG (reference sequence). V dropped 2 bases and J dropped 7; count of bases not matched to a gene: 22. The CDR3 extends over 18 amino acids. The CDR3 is CAWSYYLRTSPGDREQYF. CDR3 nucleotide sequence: TGTGCCTGGAGTTATTATCTAAGGACTAGCCCTGGAGATCGGGAGCAGTACTTC.

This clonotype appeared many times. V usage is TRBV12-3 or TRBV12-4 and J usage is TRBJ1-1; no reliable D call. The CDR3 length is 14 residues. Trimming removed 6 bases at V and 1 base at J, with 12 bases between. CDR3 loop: CASRNPGANTEAFF. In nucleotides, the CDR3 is TGTGCCAGCAGGAATCCGGGAGCGAACACTGAAGCTTTCTTT.

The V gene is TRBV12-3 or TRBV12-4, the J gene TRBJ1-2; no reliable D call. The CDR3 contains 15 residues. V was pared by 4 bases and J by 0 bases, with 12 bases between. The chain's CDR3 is CASSYGRNTNYGYTF. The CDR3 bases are TGTGCCAGCAGTTACGGCAGGAATACTAACTATGGCTACACCTTC.

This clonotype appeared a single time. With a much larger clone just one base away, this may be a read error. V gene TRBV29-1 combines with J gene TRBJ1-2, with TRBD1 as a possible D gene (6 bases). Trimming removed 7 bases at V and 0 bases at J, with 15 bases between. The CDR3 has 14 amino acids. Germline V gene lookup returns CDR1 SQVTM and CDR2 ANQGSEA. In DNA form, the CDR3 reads TGCAGCGCCGGCGAGGGGGACCCTAACTATGGCTACACCTTC. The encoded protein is CSAGEGDPNYGYTF.